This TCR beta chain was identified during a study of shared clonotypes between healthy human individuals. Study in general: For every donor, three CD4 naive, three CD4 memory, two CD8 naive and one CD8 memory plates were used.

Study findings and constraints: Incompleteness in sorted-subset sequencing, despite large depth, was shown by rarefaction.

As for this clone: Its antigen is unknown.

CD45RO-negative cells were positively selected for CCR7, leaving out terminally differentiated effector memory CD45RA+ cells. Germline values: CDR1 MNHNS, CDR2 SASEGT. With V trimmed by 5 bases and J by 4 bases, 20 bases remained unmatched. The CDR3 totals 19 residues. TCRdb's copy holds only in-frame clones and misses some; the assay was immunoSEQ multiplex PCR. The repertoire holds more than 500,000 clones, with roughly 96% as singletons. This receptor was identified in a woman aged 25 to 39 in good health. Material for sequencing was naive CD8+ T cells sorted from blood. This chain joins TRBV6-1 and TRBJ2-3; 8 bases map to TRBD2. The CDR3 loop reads CASSQGWEERETHPDTQYF. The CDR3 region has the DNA TGTGCCAGCAGTCAAGGCTGGGAGGAGCGGGAGACCCACCCAGATACGCAGTATTTT.